A single sample gave rise to the 4 T cell receptor beta chains below, sequenced in a study of blood T cell repertoires in COVID-19. Clones were sequenced by immunoSEQ multiplex PCR, and TCRdb holds only the in-frame ones, with some missing. Of about 52,000 clones in the sample, around four fifths are singletons; the top ten hold 6.9%. Sequencing input: peripheral blood. The receptors shown here come from a man in his 70s with active COVID-19.

The V call is TRBV5-6, the J call TRBJ1-6; no reliable D call. Looked up from germline, CDR1 is SGHDT and CDR2 is YYEEEE. There are 13 residues in the CDR3. The germline V and J ends were trimmed by 0 bases and 7 bases, with 5 bases remaining between them. CDR3 protein: CASSLGHNSPLHF. The DNA for the CDR3 is TGTGCCAGCAGCTTGGGGCACAATTCACCCCTCCACTTT.

This chain joins TRBV9 and TRBJ1-1; the D gene is possibly TRBD1 (6 bases). This CDR3 is 14 amino acids long. Germline V CDR1 and CDR2: SGDLS, YYNGEE. The V end was cut by 3 bases, the J end by 0 bases, with 9 bases between. The CDR3, as DNA: TGTGCCAGCAGCGCGACAGGCCTGAACACTGAAGCTTTCTTT. Its protein product is CASSATGLNTEAFF.

This sequence joins TRBV18 and TRBJ1-1, with D maybe TRBD1 (5 bases). Germline V gene lookup returns CDR1 KGHSH and CDR2 LQKENI. V was clipped by 6 bases and J by 0 bases, with 14 bases between them. The CDR3 has 15 residues. DNA for the CDR3: TGTGCCAGCTCCCCCGACAGAAACTTGAACACTGAAGCTTTCTTT. Amino acids: CASSPDRNLNTEAFF.

V is TRBV12-3 or TRBV12-4 and J is TRBJ1-3; 7 bases are shared with TRBD1. The CDR3 sequence is 13 residues long. V dropped 5 bases and J dropped 4; count of bases not matched to a gene: 2. The CDR3 DNA reads as TGTGCCAGCAGTCAGGGGGTCGGAAACACCATATATTTT. Amino acid sequence: CASSQGVGNTIYF.